This entry is about one TCR beta chain. Its antigen remains unknown. The sample originates from a study of molecular identifiers for immune sequencing clone quantification. Study in general: Four portions were sequenced after RNA from approximately 20,000 or 100,000 naive CD8 cells was split five ways in replicates. Overall study findings and caveats: Clones exceeding 20 RNA copies carried over 97% of effector molecules but under 1% of naive-cell molecules. Because of identical TCR molecules sharing a barcode, sizes of highly expanded clones could be underestimated.

MiXCR, applied by TCRdb to the PCR reads, yields one record per CDR3 protein. The sample carries 600,000 to 650,000 distinct CDR3 sequences, 15% to 20% recorded once. Germline loops: CDR1 MDHEN, CDR2 SYDVKM. Between the trimmed V and J ends, which lost 4 bases and 8 bases, there was a span of 17 bases. CDR3 length: 14 amino acids. Material for sequencing was naive CD8+ T cells from blood, with Jurkat cell RNA spiked in. The subset is: FACS-sorted CD8+CD4-CCR7+CD45RA+ naive T cells. This clonotype originated in a human donor in good health. Some libraries in this study had Jurkat cell RNA spiked in. The rearrangement uses TRBV28 and TRBJ1-2, with D possibly being TRBD1 (6 bases). The CDR3 reads CASSSGQFFLGYTF. CDR3 sequence (DNA): TGTGCCAGCAGTTCAGGACAGTTCTTCTTAGGCTACACCTTC.